Below are 25 T cell receptor beta chains sequenced from a single sample in a study of T cell responses to AZD1222 COVID-19 vaccine. Profiled with immunoSEQ multiplex PCR; TCRdb holds only in-frame clones, not every one. Among about 99,000 clones, over 85% were seen once, and the ten largest hold approximately 11%. The sequencing here drew on peripheral blood, taken on day 0 of AZD1222 vaccination. The receptors come from an adult in good health.

The chain couples TRBV6-5 to TRBJ1-1, with D unresolved. The CDR3 covers 15 residues. The ends were cut back, 0 bases at V and 0 bases at J, with 8 bases in the middle. Germline CDR1 reads MNHEY; CDR2 reads SVGAGI. The DNA for the CDR3 is TGTGCCAGCAGTTACTCGGCCCGGGTGAACACTGAAGCTTTCTTT. Amino acids: CASSYSARVNTEAFF.

The chain couples TRBV7-2 to TRBJ1-4; TRBD1 matches 11 bases. Germline CDR1 and CDR2: SGHTA and FQGNSA. This CDR3 has 15 amino acids. The trim removed 5 bases at V and 6 bases at J, leaving 5 bases unmatched. In DNA, the CDR3 is TGTGCCAGCAGCCTCAGGACAGGGGGCTATGAAAAACTGTTTTTT. It is translated as CASSLRTGGYEKLFF.

The rearrangement joins TRBV6-5 to TRBJ2-2; the D gene is possibly TRBD1 (5 bases). Germline V gene data show CDR1 as MNHEY and CDR2 as SVGAGI. Trimming took 2 bases from V and 3 from J, leaving 10 bases between them. The CDR3 runs to 15 residues. The CDR3: CASSYGQGYTGELFF. The CDR3 nucleotides are TGTGCCAGCAGTTACGGGCAGGGCTACACCGGGGAGCTGTTTTTT.

This clone came up a few times. The genes are TRBV29-1 and TRBJ1-1, with 9 bases matching TRBD1. The ends lost 5 bases at V and 1 base at J; junction bases unmatched: 5. CDR1 and CDR2 from the germline V gene are SQVTM and ANQGSEA. The CDR3 extends over 14 amino acids. DNA for the CDR3: TGCAGCGTTACTACAGGGGGCGCGAACACTGAAGCTTTCTTT. It specifies CSVTTGGANTEAFF. Supplemented by reference TRBV29-1 and TRBJ1-1, the full variable domain reads SAVISQKPSRDICQRGTSLTIQCQVDSQVTMMFWYRQQPGQSLTLIATANQGSEATYESGFVIDKFPISRPNLTFSTLTVSNMSPEDSSIYLCSVTTGGANTEAFFGQGTRLTVV.

The J gene is TRBJ2-1, the V gene TRBV9; 7 bases are a match to TRBD2. This CDR3 has 14 amino acids. The V gene end was trimmed by 4 bases and the J gene end by 7 bases; junction bases not matched to a gene: 8. Germline CDR1 SGDLS, CDR2 YYNGEE. The CDR3 region has the DNA TGTGCCAGCAGCCCACCTCGGGGGGAAAATGAGCAGTTCTTC. As protein: CASSPPRGENEQFF.

V and J are TRBV6-2 or TRBV6-3 and TRBJ2-7; 7 nucleotides agree with TRBD1. Germline V lookup: CDR1 MNHEY, CDR2 SVGEGT. This CDR3 has 12 residues. V shed 6 bases and J 7 bases; nucleotides not matched to a gene: 6. In nucleotides, the CDR3 is TGTGCCAGCAGCCTACAGGGGTATGAGCAGTACTTC. This translates into CASSLQGYEQYF.

The genes are TRBV28 and TRBJ2-7; D is perhaps TRBD2 (5 bases). Germline CDR1 is MDHEN and CDR2 is SYDVKM. CDR3 length equals 13 residues. V shed 6 bases and J shed 2 bases, with 11 bases lying between them. CDR3 sequence reads: CASRWGVTYEQYF. The CDR3 coding sequence is TGTGCCAGCAGGTGGGGAGTTACCTACGAGCAGTACTTC. Full variable domain (rest looked up from reference TRBV28 and TRBJ2-7): DVKVTQSSRYLVKRTGEKVFLECVQDMDHENMFWYRQDPGLGLRLIYFSYDVKMKEKGDIPEGYSVSREKKERFSLILESASTNQTSMYLCASRWGVTYEQYFGPGTRLTVT.

This clone has only one observation. This sequence joins TRBV30 and TRBJ1-1, with 7 bases matching TRBD1. The germline CDR1 and CDR2 sequences are GTSNPN and SVGIG (reference sequence). CDR3 length: 15 amino acids. The CDR3: CATAPQGGMNTEAFF. CDR3 DNA sequence: TGTGCTACTGCCCCCCAGGGGGGTATGAACACTGAAGCTTTCTTT.

The V and J genes are TRBV19 and TRBJ2-1; 9 bases agree with TRBD1. Trimming removed 3 bases from V and 2 bases from J; junction bases left unmatched: 2. Germline lookup yields CDR1 LNHDA and CDR2 SQIVND (reference sequence). The CDR3 consists of 15 residues. The CDR3 DNA sequence: TGTGCCAGTAGTATTGGGACAGGGCCCTACAATGAGCAGTTCTTC. This translates into CASSIGTGPYNEQFF.

The chain recombines TRBV7-2 with TRBJ2-2, with 11 bases lining up with TRBD2. V lost 1 base to trimming and J lost 6 bases; unmatched junction nucleotides: 4. The CDR3 is 16 amino acids. CDR1 is SGHTA and CDR2 is FQGNSA in the germline V gene. Written as DNA, the CDR3 is TGTGCCAGCAGCTTAGGACTAGCGGGAAGGCCCGGGGAGCTGTTTTTT. Protein product: CASSLGLAGRPGELFF.

This chain links TRBV9 with TRBJ1-2; 9 bases are a match to TRBD1. The V and J ends lost 3 bases and 6 bases, in that order; junction bases with no gene match: 3. CDR1 SGDLS and CDR2 YYNGEE come from the germline V gene. The CDR3 extends over 13 amino acids. In DNA form, the CDR3 reads TGTGCCAGCAGCGAGAGGACAGGGGATGGCTACACCTTC. As protein: CASSERTGDGYTF.

This sequence joins TRBV30 and TRBJ1-6; 9 bases map to TRBD1. CDR1 is GTSNPN, CDR2 SVGIG, per germline (reference sequence). Trimming took 7 bases from V and 7 from J; bases not matched to a gene: 5. The CDR3 has 13 residues. This chain's CDR3 is CASEGQGNSPLHF. In DNA form, the CDR3 reads TGTGCCTCAGAAGGACAGGGGAATTCACCCCTCCACTTT.

The CDR3 region is CASSQGRGARETQYF. CDR3 coding DNA: TGTGCCAGCAGCCAAGGCCGGGGGGCTCGGGAGACCCAGTACTTC. The chain is built from TRBV4-2 and TRBJ2-5; tentative D call: TRBD2 (7 bases). There are 15 residues in the CDR3. V gave up 1 base and J gave up 5 bases, with 14 bases separating them. CDR1 and CDR2 (germline): LGHNA, YNFKEQ.

V usage is TRBV6-5 and J usage is TRBJ1-4, with D perhaps matching TRBD1 (5 bases). Deletions cut 6 bases from V and 3 bases from J, with 8 bases between. Per germline, CDR1 MNHEY and CDR2 SVGAGI. The CDR3 runs to 13 residues. CDR3 DNA sequence: TGTGCCAGCAGGGGACGGCCTAATGAAAAACTGTTTTTT. Translation: CASRGRPNEKLFF.

The chain couples TRBV6-1 to TRBJ1-4, with 9 bases lining up with TRBD1. Trimming cost V 1 base and J 8 bases; bases outside gene matches: 5. The CDR3 has 15 amino acids. Germline V gene data show CDR1 as MNHNS and CDR2 as SASEGT. In nucleotides, the CDR3 is TGTGCCAGCAGTGAAGGGGACAGGGCTGGGGAAAAACTGTTTTTT. Amino acids: CASSEGDRAGEKLFF.

This sequence joins TRBV5-1 and TRBJ2-2; 9 nucleotides match TRBD1. The germline CDR1 and CDR2 sequences are SGHRS and YFSETQ. J gave up 3 bases and V 0 bases, and 9 bases lay outside the gene matches. The CDR3 extends over 18 amino acids. The CDR3 is CASSLVTDRGADTGELFF. Here the CDR3 DNA reads TGCGCCAGCAGCTTGGTAACCGACAGGGGGGCGGACACCGGGGAGCTGTTTTTT.

The rearrangement joins TRBV10-1 to TRBJ2-7, with 11 nucleotides matching TRBD2. The junction had 14 bases not matched to a gene; V was cut back by 6 bases and J by 1 base. This CDR3 has 18 amino acids. Germline V gives CDR1 WNHNN, CDR2 SYGVQD (reference sequence). CDR3 protein: CASRRPGLADHKSYEQYF. The CDR3, as DNA: TGCGCCAGCAGGAGGCCGGGACTAGCGGACCACAAATCCTACGAGCAGTACTTC.

The rearrangement uses TRBV19 and TRBJ1-5, with no clear D. V was shortened by 7 bases and J by 7 bases, with 14 bases between the two germline ends. CDR3 length: 13 amino acids. CDR1 and CDR2 from the germline V gene are LNHDA and SQIVND (reference sequence). This CDR3 reads CASMERARQPQHF. As DNA, the CDR3 is TGTGCCAGTATGGAGAGGGCCCGGCAGCCCCAGCATTTT.

The rearrangement uses TRBV28 and TRBJ2-7; D remains ambiguous. The CDR3 consists of 16 residues. CDR1 and CDR2 from the germline V gene are MDHEN and SYDVKM. The V end was cut by 4 bases, the J end by 0 bases, with 16 bases between. The CDR3 spells CASSWSHLGPSYEQYF. CDR3 bases: TGTGCCAGCAGTTGGTCCCACCTCGGGCCCTCCTACGAGCAGTACTTC.

As DNA, the CDR3 is TGTGCCTGGAGTGTACTCCGGGTCACTGAAGCTTTCTTT. Amino acid sequence: CAWSVLRVTEAFF. This chain joins TRBV30 and TRBJ1-1; the D is unclear. The length of the CDR3 is 13 residues. V was clipped by 0 bases and J by 4 bases, with 9 bases between them. Germline V gene sequence: CDR1 GTSNPN, CDR2 SVGIG (reference sequence).

The chain uses TRBV5-6 and TRBJ2-7; D may correspond to TRBD1 or TRBD2 (6 bases each). The V end lost 5 bases, the J end lost 5 bases, and 14 bases lay between the germline ends. Germline assignment: CDR1 SGHDT and CDR2 YYEEEE. This CDR3 contains 13 residues. CDR3 nucleotides: TGTGCCAGCAGACATACAGGGAGGAACGAGCAGTACTTC. Its protein product is CASRHTGRNEQYF. The full variable domain, rest sourced from reference TRBV5-6 and TRBJ2-7, is DAGVTQSPTHLIKTRGQQVTLRCSPKSGHDTVSWYQQALGQGPQFIFQYYEEEERQRGNFPDRFSGHQFPNYSSELNVNALLLGDSALYLCASRHTGRNEQYFGPGTRLTVT.

The chain couples TRBV5-8 to TRBJ2-5; no clear D. This CDR3 has 13 amino acids. Trimming removed 4 bases at V and 5 bases at J, with 12 bases between. Germline loops: CDR1 SGHTS, CDR2 YDEGEE. The CDR3 loop is CASSLRLVETQYF. As DNA, the CDR3 is TGTGCCAGCAGCCTTAGGCTAGTGGAGACCCAGTACTTC. Complete variable domain (other parts from reference TRBV5-8 and TRBJ2-5): EAGVTQSPTHLIKTRGQQATLRCSPISGHTSVYWYQQALGLGLQFLLWYDEGEERNRGNFPPRFSGRQFPNYSSELNVNALELEDSALYLCASSLRLVETQYFGPGTRLLVL.

V is TRBV19 and J is TRBJ2-1; D gene uncertain. In germline, CDR1 is LNHDA, CDR2 SQIVND (reference sequence). The CDR3 sequence is 14 residues long. V dropped 5 bases and J dropped 10 bases, with 18 bases sitting between them. The CDR3 sequence is CASSPSSATDEQFF. CDR3 nucleotides: TGTGCCAGTAGTCCCTCTTCAGCAACGGACGAGCAGTTCTTC.

The chain links TRBV7-8 to TRBJ2-2; D call uncertain. V was cut by 5 bases and J by 6 bases, with 1 base left in between. Germline V CDR1 and CDR2: SGHVS, FQNEAQ. The CDR3 sequence is 10 residues long. The CDR3 region has the DNA TGTGCCAGCAGCCCCGGGGAGCTGTTTTTT. This encodes CASSPGELFF.

The J gene is TRBJ1-5, the V gene TRBV6-2 or TRBV6-3, with a weak D call TRBD1 (5 bases). There are 16 residues in the CDR3. The germline V gene encodes CDR1 MNHEY and CDR2 SVGEGT. Trimming left V 5 bases short and J 0 bases short, with 14 bases between. In DNA form, the CDR3 reads TGTGCCAGCAGTCGCGGCGGGGGGGTTAGCAATCAGCCCCAGCATTTT. This codes for CASSRGGGVSNQPQHF.